This T cell receptor beta chain was sequenced in a study of blood T cells in healthy people across ages. This clonotype was counted a few times. Then a second PCR, running about 6 to 12 cycles, was carried out with a sample-barcoded 5' primer and a J-beta primer mix. Via MiXCR, TCRdb re-called the 5' RACE reads, giving one row per CDR3 protein. The profile shows roughly 900,000 distinct CDR3 sequences, more than 25% of them singletons. Sequences were obtained from blood. The sequence derives from a woman older than 75 in good health.

The DNA of the CDR3 is TGTGCCTGGAGCCCCGGGACACCGAACACTGAAGCTTTCTTT. Encoded protein: CAWSPGTPNTEAFF. This chain joins TRBV30 and TRBJ1-1; tentatively, D is TRBD1 (6 bases). Trimming cost V 3 bases and J 1 base, with 12 bases left between them. The length of the CDR3 is 14 residues. CDR1 is GTSNPN, CDR2 SVGIG, per germline (reference sequence).